These 19 T cell receptor beta chains came from one sample sequenced in a study of blood T cell repertoires in COVID-19. The table came from immunoSEQ multiplex PCR; TCRdb's copy has only in-frame clones and leaves some out. Here the sample spans about 40,000 clones, over 75% being singletons. Source material: peripheral blood. These receptor sequences come from a woman between 65 and 79 years old with acute or convalescent COVID-19.

This clone appeared a single time. The rearrangement joins TRBV28 to TRBJ2-7; 10 bases agree with TRBD1. Per the germline V gene, CDR1 is MDHEN and CDR2 is SYDVKM. CDR3 length: 16 amino acids. J gave up 4 bases and V 4 bases, and 10 bases lay outside the gene matches. The CDR3 sequence is CASSYNPGQGTYEQYV. The CDR3 region has the DNA TGTGCCAGCAGTTACAACCCGGGACAGGGGACATACGAGCAGTACGTC.

This chain connects TRBV6-2 or TRBV6-3 to TRBJ2-5, with TRBD2 identical over 11 bases. The junction had 13 bases not matched to a gene; V was cut back by 2 bases and J by 2 bases. Looked up from germline, CDR1 is MNHEY and CDR2 is SVGEGT. This CDR3 is built from 19 residues. The CDR3 is CASSYRGTSGFGVQETQYF. In DNA form, the CDR3 reads TGTGCCAGCAGTTACCGCGGGACTAGCGGTTTTGGGGTACAAGAGACCCAGTACTTC.

V gene TRBV30 combines with J gene TRBJ2-2; maybe TRBD1 (6 bases). Germline-derived CDR1 and CDR2 are GTSNPN and SVGIG (reference sequence). The CDR3 is 13 amino acids. V dropped 7 bases and J dropped 6 bases, with 15 bases sitting between them. The CDR3 protein is CASNHRVPGELFF. The DNA of the CDR3 is TGTGCCTCAAATCACAGGGTACCCGGGGAGCTGTTTTTT.

The CDR3 nucleotides are TGTGCCAGCAGTATACAGGGATACGAGCAGTACGTC. It encodes CASSIQGYEQYV. The chain employs TRBV6-2 or TRBV6-3 and TRBJ2-7; D is perhaps TRBD1 (6 bases). Trimming left V 5 bases short and J 4 bases short, with 9 bases between. The CDR3 is 12 residues long. Germline values: CDR1 MNHEY, CDR2 SVGEGT.

The rearrangement links TRBV25-1 to TRBJ1-6; no clear D. The CDR3 covers 14 residues. V dropped 1 base and J dropped 6 bases, with 7 bases sitting between them. From germline, CDR1 is MGHDK and CDR2 SYGVNS. The CDR3 sequence is CASSEFRSNSPLHF. The CDR3 coding sequence is TGTGCCAGCAGTGAATTCCGGAGTAATTCACCCCTCCACTTT.

The gene calls are TRBV7-2 and TRBJ2-7; D is possibly TRBD2 (7 bases). Germline assignment: CDR1 SGHTA and CDR2 FQGNSA. The CDR3 is 15 residues long. V was trimmed by 0 bases and J by 3 bases, leaving 12 bases between them. The CDR3 sequence: CASSLASGGSYEQYV. As DNA, the CDR3 is TGTGCCAGCAGCTTAGCATCGGGGGGCAGCTACGAGCAGTACGTC.

This clone was found a few times. J is TRBJ2-1 and V is TRBV5-4, with TRBD2 identical over 9 bases. CDR1 and CDR2 (germline): SGHNT, YYREEE (reference sequence). The CDR3 is 16 amino acids. V shed 5 bases, J shed 5 bases, and the junction held 11 bases outside the gene matches. The CDR3 DNA reads as TGTGCCAGCAGATCCGGCCTAGCGGGACGAGACAATGAGCAGTTCTTC. Its translation is CASRSGLAGRDNEQFF.

J is TRBJ2-3 and V is TRBV10-3; D is ambiguous. Germline-derived CDR1 and CDR2 are ENHRY and SYGVKD. Trimming took off 0 bases at V and 7 bases at J, with 11 bases between the two ends. The CDR3 extends over 14 amino acids. CDR3 DNA: TGTGCCATCAGTGAGTCTAAAGTTAGCAATACGCAGTATTTT. Amino acids: CAISESKVSNTQYF.

The V gene is TRBV2, the J gene TRBJ2-5; maybe TRBD2 (6 bases). V gave up 6 bases and J gave up 5 bases, with 19 bases separating them. Germline CDR1 is SNHLY and CDR2 is FYNNEI. The CDR3 runs to 15 residues. The CDR3 region is CASREGRGPRETQYF. The CDR3 DNA follows: TGTGCCAGCAGGGAGGGCCGGGGACCAAGGGAGACCCAGTACTTC.

This clone was seen only a few times. The gene calls are TRBV5-1 and TRBJ1-2; D ambiguous. This CDR3 is built from 14 residues. In germline, CDR1 is SGHRS, CDR2 YFSETQ. Trimming cost V 5 bases and J 0 bases, with 11 bases left between them. The CDR3 DNA sequence: TGCGCCAGCAGGCTATCCGGGACTAACTATGGCTACACCTTC. It yields the protein CASRLSGTNYGYTF. Complete variable domain (other parts from reference TRBV5-1 and TRBJ1-2): KAGVTQTPRYLIKTRGQQVTLSCSPISGHRSVSWYQQTPGQGLQFLFEYFSETQRNKGNFPGRFSGRQFSNSRSEMNVSTLELGDSALYLCASRLSGTNYGYTFGSGTRLTVV.

This clone occurred once. The chain combines TRBV20-1 with TRBJ1-2; D may be TRBD1 (5 bases). The CDR3 covers 12 residues. V lost 3 bases, J lost 5 bases, and 10 bases lay in between. CDR1 and CDR2 from the germline V gene are DFQATT and SNEGSKA (reference sequence). The CDR3 reads CSASPTAYGYTF. The DNA for the CDR3 is TGCAGTGCTAGTCCGACAGCTTATGGCTACACCTTC.

This clone showed up just once. The chain links TRBV7-9 to TRBJ2-3, with D perhaps TRBD2 (6 bases). This CDR3 is 17 amino acids long. V dropped 6 bases and J dropped 6 bases, with 25 bases sitting between them. Germline assignment: CDR1 SEHNR and CDR2 FQNEAQ (reference sequence). The CDR3 loop is CASSSPPGDAMRDTQYF. DNA of the CDR3: TGTGCCAGCAGTTCTCCTCCGGGGGACGCCATGCGGGATACGCAGTATTTT. The whole variable domain, remainder taken from reference TRBV7-9 and TRBJ2-3, is DTGVSQNPRHKITKRGQNVTFRCDPISEHNRLYWYRQTLGQGPEFLTYFQNEAQLEKSRLLSDRFSAERPKGSFSTLEIQRTEQGDSAMYLCASSSPPGDAMRDTQYFGPGTRLTVL.

The chain recombines TRBV11-3 with TRBJ2-5, with D unclear. Trimming stripped 4 bases from V and 1 base from J, with 22 bases between. Per the germline V gene, CDR1 is SGHNT and CDR2 is YENEEA. The CDR3 contains 18 residues. The CDR3 protein is CASSSTTKPSFPQETQYF. CDR3 coding DNA: TGTGCCAGCAGCTCCACAACCAAACCGTCCTTCCCCCAAGAGACCCAGTACTTC.

This clone occurred a few times. This chain connects TRBV6-6 to TRBJ2-1, with TRBD2 matching over 8 bases. This CDR3 is 16 amino acids long. The junction had 9 bases not matched to a gene; V was cut back by 2 bases and J by 6 bases. Per germline, CDR1 MNHNY and CDR2 SVGAGI (reference sequence). CDR3 sequence: CASSYPNRAGGNEQFF. Written as DNA, the CDR3 is TGTGCCAGCAGTTACCCCAACCGGGCGGGAGGCAATGAGCAGTTCTTC.

The chain joins TRBV5-6 to TRBJ2-2, with TRBD1 as a possible D gene (6 bases). Germline V lookup: CDR1 SGHDT, CDR2 YYEEEE. CDR3 length equals 16 residues. Trimming shortened V by 5 bases and J by 6 bases, and 20 bases separated the two germline ends. CDR3 residues: CASRTTPGTTPGELFF. The CDR3 coding sequence is TGTGCCAGCAGAACTACCCCCGGGACAACACCCGGGGAGCTGTTTTTT.

The DNA for the CDR3 is TGTGCCAGCAGCTTAATAGAGTCGTCCTACAATGAGCAGTTCTTC. Encoded protein: CASSLIESSYNEQFF. The gene calls are TRBV7-2 and TRBJ2-1, with unresolved D. The ends were cut back, 2 bases at V and 1 base at J, with 9 bases in the middle. Looked up from germline, CDR1 is SGHTA and CDR2 is FQGNSA. The CDR3 totals 15 residues.

V usage is TRBV5-1 and J usage is TRBJ1-5; perhaps TRBD1 as D (5 bases). The germline V gene encodes CDR1 SGHRS and CDR2 YFSETQ. Trimming cost V 4 bases and J 0 bases, with 14 bases left between them. CDR3 length equals 16 residues. The CDR3 DNA sequence: TGCGCCAGCAGCCGAGGGGAGGGTTATAGCAATCAGCCCCAGCATTTT. This translates into CASSRGEGYSNQPQHF. The full variable domain, completed using reference TRBV5-1 and TRBJ1-5, is KAGVTQTPRYLIKTRGQQVTLSCSPISGHRSVSWYQQTPGQGLQFLFEYFSETQRNKGNFPGRFSGRQFSNSRSEMNVSTLELGDSALYLCASSRGEGYSNQPQHFGDGTRLSIL.

This chain links TRBV23-1 with TRBJ2-7; 10 bases are shared with TRBD1. TRBV23-1 qualifies as an ORF whose function is uncertain. The V and J ends lost 0 bases and 4 bases, in that order; junction bases with no gene match: 3. This CDR3 has 15 amino acids. The CDR3 is CASSQSRQGAYEQYV. Written as DNA, the CDR3 is TGCGCCAGCAGTCAATCCCGACAGGGGGCGTACGAGCAGTACGTC.

The chain recombines TRBV15 with TRBJ1-5; 8 bases are shared with TRBD1. CDR3 length equals 16 residues. Germline CDR1 is LNHNV and CDR2 is YYDKDF (reference sequence). Trimming removed 7 bases from V and 3 bases from J; junction bases left unmatched: 11. For the CDR3, the DNA is TGTGCCACCAACCCCGGAGGACAGGGCCCCAATCAGCCCCAGCATTTT. Amino acids: CATNPGGQGPNQPQHF. The full variable domain, completed using reference TRBV15 and TRBJ1-5, is DAMVIQNPRYQVTQFGKPVTLSCSQTLNHNVMYWYQQKSSQAPKLLFHYYDKDFNNEADTPDNFQSRRPNTSFCFLDIRSPGLGDTAMYLCATNPGGQGPNQPQHFGDGTRLSIL.